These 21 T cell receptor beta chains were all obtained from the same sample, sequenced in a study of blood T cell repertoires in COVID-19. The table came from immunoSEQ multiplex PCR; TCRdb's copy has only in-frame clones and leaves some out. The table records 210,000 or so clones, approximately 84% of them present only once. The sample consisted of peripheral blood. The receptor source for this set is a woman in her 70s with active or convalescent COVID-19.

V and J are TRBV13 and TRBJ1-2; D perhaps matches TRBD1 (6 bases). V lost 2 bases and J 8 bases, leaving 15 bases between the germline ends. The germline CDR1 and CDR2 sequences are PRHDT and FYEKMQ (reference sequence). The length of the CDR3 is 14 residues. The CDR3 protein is CASSLKYEGVGYTF. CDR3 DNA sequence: TGTGCCAGCAGCTTAAAATACGAGGGGGTCGGCTACACCTTC.

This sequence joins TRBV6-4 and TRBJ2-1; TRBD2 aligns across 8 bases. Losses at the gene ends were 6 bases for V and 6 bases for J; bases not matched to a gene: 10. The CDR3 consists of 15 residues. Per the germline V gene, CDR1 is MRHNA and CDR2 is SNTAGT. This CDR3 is CASSPIGGGSNEQFF. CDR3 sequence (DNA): TGTGCCAGCAGCCCAATCGGGGGGGGCAGCAATGAGCAGTTCTTC.

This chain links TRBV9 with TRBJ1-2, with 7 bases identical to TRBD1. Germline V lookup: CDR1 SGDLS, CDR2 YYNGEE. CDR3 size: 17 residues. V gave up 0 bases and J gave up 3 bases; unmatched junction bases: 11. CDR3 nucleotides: TGTGCCAGCAGCGTAGAAGGGGGCGCAGTCCCCTACTATGGCTACACCTTC. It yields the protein CASSVEGGAVPYYGYTF.

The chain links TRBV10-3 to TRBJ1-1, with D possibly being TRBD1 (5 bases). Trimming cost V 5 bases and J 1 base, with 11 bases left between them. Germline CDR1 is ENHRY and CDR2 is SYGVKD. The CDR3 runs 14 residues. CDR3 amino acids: CAISSGFGNTEAFF. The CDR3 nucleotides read TGTGCCATCAGTTCAGGGTTTGGGAACACTGAAGCTTTCTTT.

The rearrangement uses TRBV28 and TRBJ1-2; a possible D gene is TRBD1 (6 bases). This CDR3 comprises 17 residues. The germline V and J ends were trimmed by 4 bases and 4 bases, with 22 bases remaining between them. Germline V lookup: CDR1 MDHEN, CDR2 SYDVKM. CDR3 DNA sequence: TGTGCCAGCAGTTCCCCTGGGAGGGGGGCGGGCGGCTATGGCTACACCTTC. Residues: CASSSPGRGAGGYGYTF.

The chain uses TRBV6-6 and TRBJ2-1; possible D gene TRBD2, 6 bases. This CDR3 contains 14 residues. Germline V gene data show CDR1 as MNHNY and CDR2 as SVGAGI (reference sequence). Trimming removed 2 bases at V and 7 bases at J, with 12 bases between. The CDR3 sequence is CASSYLGGSNEQFF. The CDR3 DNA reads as TGTGCCAGCAGTTACCTTGGGGGGTCGAATGAGCAGTTCTTC.

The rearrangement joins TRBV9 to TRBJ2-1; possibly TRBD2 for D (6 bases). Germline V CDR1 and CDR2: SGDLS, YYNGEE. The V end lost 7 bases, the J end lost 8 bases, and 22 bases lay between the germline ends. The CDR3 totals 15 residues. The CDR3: CASARDLTIGHEQFF. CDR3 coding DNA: TGTGCCAGCGCCCGGGACTTAACTATAGGCCATGAGCAGTTCTTC.

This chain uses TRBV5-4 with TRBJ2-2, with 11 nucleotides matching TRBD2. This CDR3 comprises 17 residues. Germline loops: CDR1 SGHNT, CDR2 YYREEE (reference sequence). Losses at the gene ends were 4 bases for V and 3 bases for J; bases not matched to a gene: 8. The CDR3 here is CASSNVAGGPHTGELFF. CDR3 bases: TGTGCCAGCAGCAATGTAGCGGGAGGGCCTCACACCGGGGAGCTGTTTTTT.

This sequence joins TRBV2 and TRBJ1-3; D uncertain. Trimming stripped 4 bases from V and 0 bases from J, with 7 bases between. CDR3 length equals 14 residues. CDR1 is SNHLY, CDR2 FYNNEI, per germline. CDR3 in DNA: TGTGCCAGCAGTGTTGGCAGCTCTGGAAACACCATATATTTT. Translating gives CASSVGSSGNTIYF.

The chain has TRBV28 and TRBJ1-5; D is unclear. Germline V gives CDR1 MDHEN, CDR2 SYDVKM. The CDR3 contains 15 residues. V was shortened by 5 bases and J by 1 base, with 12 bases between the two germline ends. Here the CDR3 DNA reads TGTGCCAGCAGTCCCCACCAGGCGAGCAATCAGCCCCAGCATTTT. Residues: CASSPHQASNQPQHF.

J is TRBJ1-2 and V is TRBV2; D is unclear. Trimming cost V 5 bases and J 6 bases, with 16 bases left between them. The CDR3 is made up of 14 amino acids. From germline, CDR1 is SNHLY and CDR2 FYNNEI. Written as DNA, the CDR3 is TGTGCCAGCAGTCCCTGGGTTGGGAGCGATGGCTACACCTTC. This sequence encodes CASSPWVGSDGYTF.

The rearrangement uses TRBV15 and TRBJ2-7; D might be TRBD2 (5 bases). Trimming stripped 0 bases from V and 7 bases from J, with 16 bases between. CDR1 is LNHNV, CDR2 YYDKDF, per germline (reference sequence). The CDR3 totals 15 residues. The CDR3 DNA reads TGTGCCACCAGCAGAGATGGGGAGCCACTTCGGGAGCAGTACTTC. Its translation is CATSRDGEPLREQYF. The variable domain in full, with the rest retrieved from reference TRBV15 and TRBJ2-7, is DAMVIQNPRYQVTQFGKPVTLSCSQTLNHNVMYWYQQKSSQAPKLLFHYYDKDFNNEADTPDNFQSRRPNTSFCFLDIRSPGLGDTAMYLCATSRDGEPLREQYFGPGTRLTVT.

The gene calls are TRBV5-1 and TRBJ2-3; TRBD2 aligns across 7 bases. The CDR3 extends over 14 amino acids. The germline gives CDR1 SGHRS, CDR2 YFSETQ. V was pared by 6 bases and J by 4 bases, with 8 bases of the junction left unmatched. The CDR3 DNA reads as TGCGCCAGCACGTACGGGACTACCTCAGATACGCAGTATTTT. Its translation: CASTYGTTSDTQYF.

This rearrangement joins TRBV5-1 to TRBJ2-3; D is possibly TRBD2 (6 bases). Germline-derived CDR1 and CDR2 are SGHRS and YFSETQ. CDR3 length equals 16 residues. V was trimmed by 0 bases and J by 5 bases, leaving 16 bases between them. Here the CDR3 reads CASSLEGAAGVDTQYF. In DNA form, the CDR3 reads TGCGCCAGCAGCTTGGAAGGGGCAGCGGGTGTAGATACGCAGTATTTT. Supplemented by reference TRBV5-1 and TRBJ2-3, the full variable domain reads KAGVTQTPRYLIKTRGQQVTLSCSPISGHRSVSWYQQTPGQGLQFLFEYFSETQRNKGNFPGRFSGRQFSNSRSEMNVSTLELGDSALYLCASSLEGAAGVDTQYFGPGTRLTVL.

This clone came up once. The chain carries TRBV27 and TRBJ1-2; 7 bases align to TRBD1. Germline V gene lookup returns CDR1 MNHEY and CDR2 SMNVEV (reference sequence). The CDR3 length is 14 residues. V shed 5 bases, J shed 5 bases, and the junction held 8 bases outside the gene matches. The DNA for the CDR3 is TGTGCCAGCAGTCCACGACAGGGAGTATATGGCTACACCTTC. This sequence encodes CASSPRQGVYGYTF.

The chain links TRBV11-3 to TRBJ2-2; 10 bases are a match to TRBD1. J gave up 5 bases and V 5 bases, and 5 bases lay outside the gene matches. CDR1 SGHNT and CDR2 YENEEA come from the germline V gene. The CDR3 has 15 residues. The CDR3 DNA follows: TGTGCCAGCAGCCTCGGGACAGGGGTAACCGGGGAGCTGTTTTTT. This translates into CASSLGTGVTGELFF.

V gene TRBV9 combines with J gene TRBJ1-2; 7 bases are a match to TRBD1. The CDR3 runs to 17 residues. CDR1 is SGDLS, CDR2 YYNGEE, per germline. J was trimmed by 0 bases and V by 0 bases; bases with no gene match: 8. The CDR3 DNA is TGTGCCAGCAGCGTAGAGCCCCGACAGGGTTCTAACTATGGCTACACCTTC. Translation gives CASSVEPRQGSNYGYTF.

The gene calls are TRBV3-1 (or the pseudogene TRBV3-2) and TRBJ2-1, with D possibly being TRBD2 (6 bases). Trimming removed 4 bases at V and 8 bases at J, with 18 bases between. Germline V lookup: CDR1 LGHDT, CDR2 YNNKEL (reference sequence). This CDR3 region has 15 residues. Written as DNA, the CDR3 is TGTGCCAGCAGCCCTGTCGGGAGATGGGGCGATGAGCAGTTCTTC. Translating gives CASSPVGRWGDEQFF.

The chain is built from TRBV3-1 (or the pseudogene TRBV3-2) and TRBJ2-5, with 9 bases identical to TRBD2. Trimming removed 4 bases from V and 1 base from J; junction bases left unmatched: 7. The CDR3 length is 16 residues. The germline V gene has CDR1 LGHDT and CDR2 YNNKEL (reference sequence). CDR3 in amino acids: CASSPLLAGGQETQYF. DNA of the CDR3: TGTGCCAGCAGCCCGTTACTAGCGGGTGGCCAAGAGACCCAGTACTTC.

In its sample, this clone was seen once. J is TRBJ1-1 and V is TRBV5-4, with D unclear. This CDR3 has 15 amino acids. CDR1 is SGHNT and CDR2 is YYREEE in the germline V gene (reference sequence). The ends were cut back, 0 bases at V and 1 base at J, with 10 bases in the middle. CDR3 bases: TGTGCCAGCAGCTTGGAGGCAGGAAGGAACACTGAAGCTTTCTTT. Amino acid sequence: CASSLEAGRNTEAFF. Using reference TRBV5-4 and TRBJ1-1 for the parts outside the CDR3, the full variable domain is ETGVTQSPTHLIKTRGQQVTLRCSSQSGHNTVSWYQQALGQGPQFIFQYYREEENGRGNFPPRFSGLQFPNYSSELNVNALELDDSALYLCASSLEAGRNTEAFFGQGTRLTVV.

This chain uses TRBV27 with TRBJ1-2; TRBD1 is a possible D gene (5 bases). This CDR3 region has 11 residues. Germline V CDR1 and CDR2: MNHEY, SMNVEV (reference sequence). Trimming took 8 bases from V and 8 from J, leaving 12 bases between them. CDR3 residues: CASAGGGGYTF. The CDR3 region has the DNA TGTGCCAGCGCCGGCGGGGGGGGCTACACCTTC.